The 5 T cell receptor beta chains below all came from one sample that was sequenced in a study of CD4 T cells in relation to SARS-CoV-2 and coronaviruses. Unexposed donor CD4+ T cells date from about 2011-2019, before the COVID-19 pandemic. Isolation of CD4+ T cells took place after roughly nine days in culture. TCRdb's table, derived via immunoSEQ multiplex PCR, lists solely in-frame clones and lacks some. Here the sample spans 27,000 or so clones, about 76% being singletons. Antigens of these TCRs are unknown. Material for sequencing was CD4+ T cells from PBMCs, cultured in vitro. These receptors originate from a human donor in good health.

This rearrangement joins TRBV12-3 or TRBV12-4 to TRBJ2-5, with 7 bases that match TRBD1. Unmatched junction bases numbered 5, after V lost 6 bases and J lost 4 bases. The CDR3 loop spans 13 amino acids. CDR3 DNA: TGTGCCAGCAGCCCACAGGGGATAGAGACCCAGTACTTC. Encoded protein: CASSPQGIETQYF.

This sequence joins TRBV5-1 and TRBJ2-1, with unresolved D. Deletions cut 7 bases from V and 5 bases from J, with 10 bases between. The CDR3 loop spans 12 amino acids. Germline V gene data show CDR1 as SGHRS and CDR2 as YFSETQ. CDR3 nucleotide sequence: TGCGCCAGCCGATTAGTTAACAATGAGCAGTTCTTC. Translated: CASRLVNNEQFF.

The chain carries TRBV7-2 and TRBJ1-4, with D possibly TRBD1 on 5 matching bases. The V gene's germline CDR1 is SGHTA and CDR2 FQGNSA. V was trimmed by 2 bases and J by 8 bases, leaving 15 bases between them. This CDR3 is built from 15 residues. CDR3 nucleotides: TGTGCCAGCAGCTTAACAGGACGGGCGGGGGAAAAACTGTTTTTT. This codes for CASSLTGRAGEKLFF.

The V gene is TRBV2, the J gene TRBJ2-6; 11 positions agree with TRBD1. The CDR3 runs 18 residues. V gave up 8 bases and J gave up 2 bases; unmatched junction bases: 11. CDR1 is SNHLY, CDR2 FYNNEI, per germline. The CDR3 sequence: CASGDRDRGFTGANVLTF. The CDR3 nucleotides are TGTGCCAGCGGGGACCGGGACAGGGGGTTCACTGGGGCCAACGTCCTGACTTTC.

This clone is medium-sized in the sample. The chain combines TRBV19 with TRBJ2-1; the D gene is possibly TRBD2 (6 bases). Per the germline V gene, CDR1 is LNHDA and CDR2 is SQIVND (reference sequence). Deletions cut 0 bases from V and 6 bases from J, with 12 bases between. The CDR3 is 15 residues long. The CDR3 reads CASSIEGKEGNEQFF. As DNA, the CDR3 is TGTGCCAGTAGTATAGAGGGTAAGGAGGGCAATGAGCAGTTCTTC.